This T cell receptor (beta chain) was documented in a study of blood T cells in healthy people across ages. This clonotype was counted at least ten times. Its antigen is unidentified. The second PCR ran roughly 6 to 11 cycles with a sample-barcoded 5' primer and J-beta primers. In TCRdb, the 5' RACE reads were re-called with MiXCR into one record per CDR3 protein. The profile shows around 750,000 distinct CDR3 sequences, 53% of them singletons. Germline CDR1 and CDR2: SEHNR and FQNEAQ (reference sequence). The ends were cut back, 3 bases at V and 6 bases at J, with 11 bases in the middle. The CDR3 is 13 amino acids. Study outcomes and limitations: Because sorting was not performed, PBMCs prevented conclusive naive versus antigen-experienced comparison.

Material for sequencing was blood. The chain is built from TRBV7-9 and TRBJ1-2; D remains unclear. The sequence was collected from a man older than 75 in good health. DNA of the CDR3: TGTGCCAGCAGCTTCAGACATAGCAATGGCTACACCTTC. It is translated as CASSFRHSNGYTF.